The 14 T cell receptor beta chains in this list originate from one sample, sequenced in a study of radiation and T cells in renal cell carcinoma. Some clones are missing from TCRdb's copy, which holds only in-frame ones; the method was immunoSEQ multiplex PCR. The table has about 140,000 clones, 83% seen once. The time point is: baseline pretreatment blood. The treatment here: 15 Gy SBRT to primary tumor, nephrectomy 4 weeks later. The starting material was blood, obtained from a patient whose treatment included radiotherapy and nephrectomy. The receptors shown here come from a woman in her 50s with renal cell carcinoma.

V is TRBV10-1 and J is TRBJ1-5; no clear D. The CDR3 consists of 13 residues. V was cut by 8 bases and J by 4 bases, with 12 bases left in between. Looked up from germline, CDR1 is WNHNN and CDR2 is SYGVQD (reference sequence). CDR3 residues: CASQAGTNQPQHF. The CDR3 DNA reads TGCGCCAGCCAGGCAGGAACGAATCAGCCCCAGCATTTT.

This chain connects TRBV2 to TRBJ1-5; perhaps TRBD1 as D (6 bases). The CDR3 contains 13 residues. The germline V and J ends were trimmed by 8 bases and 9 bases, with 17 bases remaining between them. Germline-derived CDR1 and CDR2 are SNHLY and FYNNEI. CDR3 nucleotides: TGTGCCAGCTTGCAGGGGAATTTTGGGCCCCAGCATTTT. Encoded protein: CASLQGNFGPQHF. Full variable domain (remainder filled in from reference TRBV2 and TRBJ1-5): EPEVTQTPSHQVTQMGQEVILRCVPISNHLYFYWYRQILGQKVEFLVSFYNNEISEKSEIFDDQFSVERPDGSNFTLKIRSTKLEDSAMYFCASLQGNFGPQHFGDGTRLSIL.

The CDR3 DNA is TGTGCCATCAGTGAGGGACAGATCCCAAATTCACCCCTCCACTTT. Its protein product is CAISEGQIPNSPLHF. This chain connects TRBV10-3 to TRBJ1-6, with D possibly TRBD1 on 6 matching bases. The CDR3 covers 15 residues. The V gene lost 2 bases and the J gene lost 7 bases, with 12 bases spanning the gap. Germline assignment: CDR1 ENHRY and CDR2 SYGVKD.

The rearrangement joins TRBV19 to TRBJ2-1; 8 bases map to TRBD2. Unmatched junction bases numbered 12, after V lost 6 bases and J lost 8 bases. The CDR3 extends over 15 amino acids. Germline lookup yields CDR1 LNHDA and CDR2 SQIVND (reference sequence). The CDR3 bases are TGTGCCAGTAGCCTACTAGCGGTGGAAGGCGATGAGCAGTTCTTC. It codes for CASSLLAVEGDEQFF.

The V call is TRBV15, the J call TRBJ1-5; no firm D call. Germline assignment: CDR1 LNHNV and CDR2 YYDKDF (reference sequence). The CDR3 is 15 amino acids. With 0 bases removed from V and 2 bases from J, the gap between germline ends came to 8 bases. CDR3 sequence: CATSRDQSGNQPQHF. DNA for the CDR3: TGTGCCACCAGCAGAGATCAAAGTGGCAATCAGCCCCAGCATTTT.

The chain combines TRBV5-6 with TRBJ2-5; the match to TRBD2 covers 9 bases. Looked up from germline, CDR1 is SGHDT and CDR2 is YYEEEE. The V gene end was trimmed by 4 bases and the J gene end by 2 bases; junction bases not matched to a gene: 12. The CDR3 is 17 amino acids. The CDR3 spells CASSTSLAGVGQETQYF. CDR3 coding DNA: TGTGCCAGCAGCACCTCATTAGCGGGAGTGGGGCAAGAGACCCAGTACTTC.

V is TRBV25-1 and J is TRBJ1-6; 9 positions agree with TRBD1. After removal of 4 bases from V and 5 bases from J, the junction contained 6 bases not matched to a gene. The length of the CDR3 is 16 residues. Germline V gene sequence: CDR1 MGHDK, CDR2 SYGVNS. The DNA for the CDR3 is TGTGCCAGCAGTGTCGGGACAGGGAGAAATAATTCACCCCTCCACTTT. Translated, it gives CASSVGTGRNNSPLHF.

The V gene is TRBV5-4, the J gene TRBJ2-2; D is possibly TRBD1 (8 bases). CDR1 and CDR2 (germline): SGHNT, YYREEE (reference sequence). The CDR3 has 14 amino acids. The V end lost 4 bases, the J end lost 9 bases, and 16 bases lay between the germline ends. The CDR3 loop is CASSPQGGARELFF. CDR3 DNA: TGTGCCAGCAGCCCACAGGGGGGGGCACGGGAGCTGTTTTTT.

The rearrangement links TRBV28 to TRBJ1-1; the D is unclear. This CDR3 contains 11 residues. From germline, CDR1 is MDHEN and CDR2 SYDVKM. Trimming removed 3 bases from V and 4 bases from J, with 3 bases in between. The CDR3 bases are TGTGCCAGCAGTTTCGGCACTGAAGCTTTCTTT. Its protein is CASSFGTEAFF.

This clone has more than one count but fewer than ten. The same CDR3 also results from other DNA sequences found in this sample. The V and J genes are TRBV7-9 and TRBJ1-5, with D unresolved. The length of the CDR3 is 13 residues. Germline assignment: CDR1 SEHNR and CDR2 FQNEAQ (reference sequence). The V end was cut by 5 bases, the J end by 0 bases, with 5 bases between. The CDR3 DNA follows: TGTGCCAGCAGCCTGGATAGCAATCAGCCCCAGCATTTT. It yields the protein CASSLDSNQPQHF.

The V and J genes are TRBV14 and TRBJ2-7; possibly TRBD1 for D (6 bases). The CDR3 is made up of 13 amino acids. V was clipped by 5 bases and J by 2 bases, with 10 bases between them. CDR1 SGHDN and CDR2 FVKESK come from the germline V gene. CDR3 sequence (DNA): TGTGCCAGCAGCAAGGACAGCACCTACGAGCAGTACTTC. As protein: CASSKDSTYEQYF. Filled out from reference TRBV14 and TRBJ2-7, the complete variable domain reads EAGVTQFPSHSVIEKGQTVTLRCDPISGHDNLYWYRRVMGKEIKFLLHFVKESKQDESGMPNNRFLAERTGGTYSTLKVQPAELEDSGVYFCASSKDSTYEQYFGPGTRLTVT.

This chain uses TRBV5-6 with TRBJ2-2, with 8 bases lining up with TRBD2. The CDR3 spans 16 residues. Germline values: CDR1 SGHDT, CDR2 YYEEEE. J gave up 3 bases and V 1 base, and 5 bases lay outside the gene matches. The CDR3 region is CASSLISGGDTGELFF. DNA for the CDR3: TGTGCCAGCAGCTTGATCAGCGGGGGAGACACCGGGGAGCTGTTTTTT.

The chain has TRBV4-2 and TRBJ1-5; no clear D. This CDR3 has 14 amino acids. The germline V gene encodes CDR1 LGHNA and CDR2 YNFKEQ. Between the trimmed V and J ends, which lost 0 bases and 5 bases, there was a span of 8 bases. DNA of the CDR3: TGTGCCAGCAGCCAAGAGAAATCCGATCAGCCCCAGCATTTT. It specifies CASSQEKSDQPQHF.

The chain recombines TRBV5-6 with TRBJ2-2; D gene uncertain. The CDR3 length is 15 residues. Germline CDR1 reads SGHDT; CDR2 reads YYEEEE. V gave up 4 bases and J gave up 2 bases, with 12 bases separating them. The CDR3 reads CASSREGLNTGELFF. The DNA of the CDR3 is TGTGCCAGCAGCCGAGAAGGGTTAAACACCGGGGAGCTGTTTTTT. Drawing the rest from reference TRBV5-6 and TRBJ2-2, the complete variable domain is DAGVTQSPTHLIKTRGQQVTLRCSPKSGHDTVSWYQQALGQGPQFIFQYYEEEERQRGNFPDRFSGHQFPNYSSELNVNALLLGDSALYLCASSREGLNTGELFFGEGSRLTVL.